This T cell receptor beta chain was captured in a study of beta chain features in type 1 diabetes (dated by TCRdb to between 2017 and 2018). Background on the whole study: No differences in mean age, gender distribution, total cell number or subset yield were found between patients and healthy donors. A total of roughly 99,000,000 sorted cells were examined across all samples, and the number of cells per subset was strongly correlated with RNA yield. The study compared TCRB repertoires of sorted circulating CD4+ T cell subsets between recently diagnosed type 1 diabetes patients and matched healthy donors. Naive and central memory subsets were obtained from all 30 or so donors, but regulatory and stem cell-like memory subsets were isolated from only 8 patients and about 8 healthy donors. Study-level results and caveats: HLA sub-analyses involved small numbers of individuals, so any influence of HLA type on TCRB rearrangement remained unresolved. Because cDNA was sequenced instead of genomic DNA, highly expressing activated cells could be over-represented, though the groups showed no difference in activation or CD3 levels. Fewer insertions and more nucleotide deletions at VDJ recombination sites were observed in patients with type 1 diabetes, implying thymic rearrangement abnormalities. PCR may preferentially amplify shorter templates, but because patient and control samples were amplified and corrected together, any resulting skew would affect both groups equally. Naive, central memory and regulatory TCRB repertoires appeared to be more alike among patients than among healthy donors. In all four CD4+ subsets, TCRB CDR3 length was moderately but significantly shorter in type 1 diabetes patients.

From each donor, a single peripheral blood sample of 100 to 150 mL on average was drawn into heparinised tubes. Using a panel that included CD45RO, CCR7, CD25, CD127, CD95 and CD27, naive, central memory, regulatory and stem cell-like memory CD4+ T cells were sorted on a BD FACSAria II. A purity above 95% was achieved for all sorted populations. PBMCs were isolated right away by Lymphoprep density gradient centrifugation and were stained directly, without culture. So that batch effects would be minimized, each experiment stained and sorted samples in pairs, pairing one healthy donor with one patient. Notes on this clone: No cognate antigen has been identified for it. Base qualities are missing; no much larger clone stands one base away.

The High Capacity cDNA Reverse Transcription Kit was used to reverse transcribe all of the isolated RNA, meaning that expressed TCRB transcripts were what got sequenced. Deep immunoSEQ sequencing was performed on naive, central memory and regulatory T cell samples, with an average of around 3.4 million total reads per sample. Sorted cells were lysed in RLT buffer and RNA was extracted with DNase-treated RNeasy Micro or Mini kits, depending on cell number. To prevent cross-contamination, each cell subset was processed individually, whereas patient and healthy donor samples were processed jointly. Using the immunoSEQ multiplex PCR, TCRB sequences were amplified from cDNA into 87-bp fragments spanning the CDR3 region. The amplicons were sequenced using the Illumina HiSeq platform. Per the authors' processing: PCR bias was computationally corrected using synthetic template baselines, reads within Hamming distance 2 were collapsed, and singletons that could not be merged were discarded. By aligning reads against IMGT, V, D and J genes, CDR3 length, and insertions or deletions at six rearrangement sites were assigned. Within each subset, clonotype counts were normalized to the number of sorted cells before true diversity and Gini coefficients were calculated with the tcR R package. The overlap coefficient, calculated on TCRB nucleotide sequences, was used to measure repertoire sharing. TCRdb limited this immuneACCESS table to in-frame rearrangements with V and J called. A share of clones is missing; checked studies link under half to unresolved V genes, and the rest is unexplained. V, J and clone size are taken as reported in that table, and D and trimming were inferred from the DNA itself. Here the sample has under 150,000 clones; roughly 17% occur a single time. 2.6% of the sample is taken by the ten largest.

The clonotype originates from a man younger than 35 with type 1 diabetes. Material for sequencing was central memory CD4+ T cells from blood.

The sequenced DNA: TGTGCCAGCAGCTTTCCGGCAGGAAACTACGAGCAGTACTTC. Its translation reads: CASSFPAGNYEQYF. The receptor chain draws on TRBV5-4 and TRBJ2-7, with no confidently assigned D gene. Based on the germline V gene (reference sequence), the CDR1 and CDR2 sequences are SGHNT and YYREEE. Trimming takes 2 bases from V and 3 bases from J, and the germline ends sit 12 bases apart. Measured from the cysteine to the phenylalanine, the CDR3 is 14 residues long. Only the CDR3 part of the read is kept: 42 bases, read in frame from the first base.